The next 3 T cell receptor beta chains were all read from a single sample in a study of cytomegalovirus exposure and HLA in healthy donors. Data came from immunoSEQ multiplex PCR; TCRdb stores just in-frame clones and leaves some out. This sample carries tens of thousands of clones, just under 95% of them seen once, and the ten largest clones take 3.2%. The sample taken for sequencing was PBMCs. These receptors came from a woman younger than 30 in good health and CMV-seropositive.

The V gene is TRBV15, the J gene TRBJ1-1; the D is unclear. Trimming shortened V by 1 base and J by 8 bases, and 14 bases separated the two germline ends. Germline V CDR1 and CDR2: LNHNV, YYDKDF (reference sequence). The CDR3 is made up of 14 amino acids. The CDR3: CATSRGSVEREAFF. CDR3 nucleotide sequence: TGTGCCACCAGCAGAGGGAGTGTGGAACGGGAAGCTTTCTTT.

The chain links TRBV7-6 to TRBJ2-7; D gene uncertain. V lost 5 bases and J 0 bases, leaving 14 bases between the germline ends. The CDR3 runs to 15 residues. Germline loops: CDR1 SGHVS, CDR2 FNYEAQ. The CDR3 DNA is TGTGCCAGCAGCGTGCTCCTCGGCGGCTCCTACGAGCAGTACTTC. Its translation: CASSVLLGGSYEQYF.

This chain links TRBV28 with TRBJ2-1; 8 bases map to TRBD2. The germline V gene has CDR1 MDHEN and CDR2 SYDVKM. The ends lost 2 bases at V and 2 bases at J; junction bases unmatched: 2. This CDR3 is 15 amino acids long. The chain's CDR3 is CASSLSSGAYNEQFF. DNA of the CDR3: TGTGCCAGCAGTTTAAGTAGCGGGGCCTACAATGAGCAGTTCTTC.